This T cell receptor (beta chain) comes out of a study of cytotoxic CD8 clonotypes in ibrutinib-treated CLL. This clone has just one count. Sequenced by immunoSEQ multiplex PCR; TCRdb stores in-frame clones only, minus some. The sample holds about 60,000 clones; 54% are singletons and the top ten take 24%. There are 15 residues in the CDR3. V lost 1 base and J lost 0; bases outside the gene matches: 0. CDR1 is MGHRA, CDR2 YSYEKL, per germline. This TCR derives from a human donor with chronic lymphocytic leukemia. The genes are TRBV4-1 and TRBJ1-5; TRBD1 agrees at 7 bases. The material sequenced was PBMCs, taken at disease progression, from a patient treated with ibrutinib. CDR3 sequence reads: CASSQGQGSNQPQHF. CDR3 nucleotides: TGCGCCAGCAGCCAAGGACAGGGTAGCAATCAGCCCCAGCATTTT.